Listed below are T cell receptor beta chains from one sample, sequenced in a study of graft-versus-host responses after intestinal transplantation. These receptors lack a known antigen. Profiling relied on immunoSEQ multiplex PCR, and the TCRdb table lists in-frame clones only, not all of them. The sample has fewer than 55,000 clones, roughly 95% seen once. The sequencing here drew on unstimulated CD8+ T cells sorted from spleen or lymph node cells, taken before transplant. These receptors originate from a human donor who was the organ donor for an intestinal transplant. Each CDR3 is given with its conserved first and last residue. D genes are given only for firm matches. For some rows the clone size is stated as once, few or many, or as a class when expanded; others skip it.

cdr3_aa cdr3_nt clone_size d_call j_call v_call
CASSDWTGGNQPQHF TGTGCCAGCAGTGACTGGACAGGGGGCAATCAGCCCCAGCATTTT . TRBD1 TRBJ1-5 TRBV6-1
CASSVRQVLNQPQHF TGTGCCAGTAGTGTCCGACAGGTACTAAATCAGCCCCAGCATTTT . . TRBJ1-5 TRBV19
CASSCRLAGVYNEQFF TGCGCCAGCAGTTGCCGACTAGCGGGGGTCTACAATGAGCAGTTCTTC . TRBD2 TRBJ2-1 TRBV10-1
CASSEESGGYGYTF TGTGCCAGCAGTGAAGAGTCAGGGGGATATGGCTACACCTTC . TRBD1 TRBJ1-2 TRBV2
CASSDRGHINEQFF TGTGCCAGCAGTGACAGGGGGCATATCAATGAGCAGTTCTTC . TRBD1 TRBJ2-1 TRBV27
CASNIGGRDTEAFF TGCGCCAGCAACATAGGAGGGCGAGACACTGAAGCTTTCTTT . . TRBJ1-1 TRBV5-1
CAAGGGNTEAFF TGTGCAGCCGGGGGGGGGAACACTGAAGCTTTCTTT . . TRBJ1-1 TRBV6-6
CASSLSGTEAFF TGTGCCAGCAGTCTTTCCGGCACTGAAGCTTTCTTT . . TRBJ1-1 TRBV27
CASSVGTGAYNEQFF TGTGCCAGCAGCGTAGGGACAGGGGCATACAATGAGCAGTTCTTC . TRBD1 TRBJ2-1 TRBV9
CATSRTRQDSNQPQHF TGTGCCACCAGCAGGACAAGGCAGGATAGCAATCAGCCCCAGCATTTT . . TRBJ1-5 TRBV15
CSVPENEAFF TGCAGCGTGCCAGAGAATGAAGCTTTCTTT . . TRBJ1-1 TRBV29-1
CASSNNEQFF TGTGCCAGCAGCAACAATGAGCAGTTCTTC . . TRBJ2-1 TRBV5-5
CASSQEEGAKAFF TGCGCCAGCAGCCAGGAAGAGGGGGCTAAGGCTTTCTTT . TRBD1 TRBJ1-1 TRBV4-1
CASSQVTVELNTEAFF TGCGCCAGCAGCCAAGTTACGGTTGAGCTGAACACTGAAGCTTTCTTT . . TRBJ1-1 TRBV4-1
CASGGNGQFF TGTGCTAGCGGGGGGAACGGGCAGTTCTTC . TRBD2 TRBJ2-1 TRBV11-2
CASTDGPIRINEQYF TGTGCCAGCACCGATGGACCTATTCGGATTAACGAGCAGTACTTC few . TRBJ2-7 TRBV28
CASSLASSEGKKSPLHF TGTGCCAGCAGCTTAGCCTCCTCGGAGGGGAAGAAATCACCCCTCCACTTT . . TRBJ1-6 TRBV7-9
CASSLASRGLDEQYF TGTGCCAGCAGCTTAGCTAGCAGGGGGCTGGACGAGCAGTACTTC . TRBD1 TRBJ2-7 TRBV7-9
CASSLAGYSNQPQHF TGCGCCAGCAGCTTGGCGGGGTATAGCAATCAGCCCCAGCATTTT . . TRBJ1-5 TRBV5-1
CASSQVGQGRYEQYF TGCGCCAGCAGCCAAGTAGGACAGGGGCGTTACGAGCAGTACTTC . TRBD1 TRBJ2-7 TRBV4-1
CASSQDGARGGGSGNTIYF TGCGCCAGCAGCCAAGATGGGGCGCGTGGAGGGGGCTCCGGAAACACCATATATTTT . TRBD1 TRBJ1-3 TRBV4-3
CASSVGNSGGTGELFF TGTGCCAGCAGCGTAGGTAATAGCGGGGGCACCGGGGAGCTGTTTTTT once TRBD2 TRBJ2-2 TRBV9
CASSQDWGVTEAFF TGCGCCAGCAGCCAAGATTGGGGGGTCACTGAAGCTTTCTTT . . TRBJ1-1 TRBV4-3
CATQAVDTEAFF TGTGCCACCCAAGCGGTCGACACTGAAGCTTTCTTT . . TRBJ1-1 TRBV7-9
CASSEAWGRNEKLFF TGTGCCAGCAGTGAAGCTTGGGGCCGCAATGAAAAACTGTTTTTT . . TRBJ1-4 TRBV6-1
CASSVISPGTDTQYF TGTGCCAGCAGCGTGATATCTCCCGGCACAGATACGCAGTATTTT . . TRBJ2-3 TRBV5-6
CASSQDEPINTGELFF TGCGCCAGCAGCCAAGACGAGCCAATAAACACCGGGGAGCTGTTTTTT once . TRBJ2-2 TRBV4-1
CASSLEPPSSTDTQYF TGTGCCAGCAGCTTAGAACCGCCGTCTAGCACAGATACGCAGTATTTT . . TRBJ2-3 TRBV7-2
CASSLMTESSYNEQFF TGTGCCAGCAGCTTAATGACAGAGAGCTCCTACAATGAGCAGTTCTTC . . TRBJ2-1 TRBV7-6
CASSEDIWTGGNNEQFF TGTGCCAGCAGTGAAGACATTTGGACAGGGGGCAACAATGAGCAGTTCTTC . TRBD1 TRBJ2-1 TRBV6-1
CASSLEVTDNSPLHF TGTGCCAGCAGCTTAGAGGTTACCGATAATTCACCCCTCCACTTT . . TRBJ1-6 TRBV11-2
CASSPPAGYNNEQFF TGTGCCAGCAGCCCCCCCGCGGGCTATAACAATGAGCAGTTCTTC . . TRBJ2-1 TRBV7-9
CASIGGLSNTEAFF TGTGCCAGCATCGGGGGGCTTTCGAACACTGAAGCTTTCTTT . . TRBJ1-1 TRBV11-2
CASSQGGVSYNEQFF TGTGCCAGCAGCCAGGGAGGGGTCTCCTACAATGAGCAGTTCTTC . TRBD2 TRBJ2-1 TRBV2
CASSLTNSRNEQFF TGTGCCAGCAGCCTGACTAATTCGAGGAATGAGCAGTTCTTC once . TRBJ2-1 TRBV7-6
CASSLDLDWDTPNYGYTF TGTGCCAGCAGCTTGGACCTGGATTGGGACACCCCTAACTATGGCTACACCTTC . . TRBJ1-2 TRBV5-6
CASSILQGYEQYF TGTGCCAGCAGTATACTACAGGGTTACGAGCAGTACTTC . . TRBJ2-7 TRBV27
CASSVGGGRETQYF TGTGCCAGCAGCGTAGGGGGCGGGCGGGAGACCCAGTACTTC . . TRBJ2-5 TRBV9
CASSLLNTEAFF TGTGCCAGCAGCTTACTGAACACTGAAGCTTTCTTT . . TRBJ1-1 TRBV7-9
CAWTIGASTEAFF TGTGCCTGGACCATCGGGGCGTCCACTGAAGCTTTCTTT . . TRBJ1-1 TRBV30
CASSPGTGDYEQYF TGTGCCAGCAGTCCCGGGACAGGCGACTACGAGCAGTACTTC . TRBD1 TRBJ2-7 TRBV28
CATSPREVGETQYF TGTGCCACCAGTCCCAGGGAGGTTGGGGAGACCCAGTACTTC . . TRBJ2-5 TRBV15
CASSPDPGGGGGEQYF TGTGCCAGCAGTCCCGACCCAGGGGGCGGTGGTGGCGAGCAGTACTTC . TRBD1 TRBJ2-7 TRBV28
CASSSTHLQLTEAFF TGTGCCAGCAGCTCAACCCACCTGCAGTTAACTGAAGCTTTCTTT . . TRBJ1-1 TRBV11-2
CAWAGGGSYEQYF TGTGCCTGGGCAGGAGGGGGCAGCTACGAGCAGTACTTC . . TRBJ2-7 TRBV30
CASSLVAGAPDTQYF TGTGCCAGCAGCTTAGTCGCGGGGGCCCCAGATACGCAGTATTTT . . TRBJ2-3 TRBV7-2
CASSESHGSESEQYF TGTGCCAGCAGCGAGAGCCACGGATCGGAGAGCGAGCAGTACTTC . . TRBJ2-7 TRBV11-1
CASSSSGDNQETQYF TGTGCCAGCAGCTCAAGCGGGGATAACCAAGAGACCCAGTACTTC . TRBD2 TRBJ2-5 TRBV2
CASSLVGGVYGYTF TGTGCCAGCAGCTTAGTTGGGGGGGTGTATGGCTACACCTTC . . TRBJ1-2 TRBV11-2
CASSGDGRPSEQYF TGTGCCAGCAGCGGGGACGGGCGGCCCTCCGAGCAGTACTTC . . TRBJ2-7 TRBV7-9
CASSLDREDEQFF TGTGCCAGCAGCTTAGACAGGGAGGATGAGCAGTTCTTC . . TRBJ2-1 TRBV7-9
CASSLLVAHIWQPGGENTEAFF TGTGCCAGCAGTTTACTAGTAGCCCACATTTGGCAACCCGGAGGGGAGAACACTGAAGCTTTCTTT . . TRBJ1-1 TRBV7-8
CASSELFPTGELFF TGTGCCAGCAGTGAACTTTTCCCCACCGGGGAGCTGTTTTTT . . TRBJ2-2 TRBV6-5